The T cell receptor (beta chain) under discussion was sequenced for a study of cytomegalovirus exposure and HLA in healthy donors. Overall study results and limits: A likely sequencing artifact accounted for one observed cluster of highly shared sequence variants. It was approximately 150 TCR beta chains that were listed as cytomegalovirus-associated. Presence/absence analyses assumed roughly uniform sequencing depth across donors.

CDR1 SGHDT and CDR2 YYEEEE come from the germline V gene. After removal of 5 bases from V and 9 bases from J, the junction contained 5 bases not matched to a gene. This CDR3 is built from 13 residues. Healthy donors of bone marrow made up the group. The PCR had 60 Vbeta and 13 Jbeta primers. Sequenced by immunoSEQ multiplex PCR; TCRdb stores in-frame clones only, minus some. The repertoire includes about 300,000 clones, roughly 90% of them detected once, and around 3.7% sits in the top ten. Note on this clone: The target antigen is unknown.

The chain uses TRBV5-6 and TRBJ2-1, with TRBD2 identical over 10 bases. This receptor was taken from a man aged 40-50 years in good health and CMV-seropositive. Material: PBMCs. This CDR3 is CASRLAGLGEQFF. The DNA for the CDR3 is TGTGCCAGCAGACTAGCGGGATTGGGTGAGCAGTTCTTC.